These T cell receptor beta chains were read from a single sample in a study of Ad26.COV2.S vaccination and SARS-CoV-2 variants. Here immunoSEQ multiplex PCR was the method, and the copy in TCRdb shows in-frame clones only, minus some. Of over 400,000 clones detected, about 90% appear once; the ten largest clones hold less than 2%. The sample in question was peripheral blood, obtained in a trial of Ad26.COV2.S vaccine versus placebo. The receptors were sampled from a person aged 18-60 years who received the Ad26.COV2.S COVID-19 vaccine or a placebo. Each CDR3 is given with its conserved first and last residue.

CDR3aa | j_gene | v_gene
CATKGVGIYNEQFF | TRBJ2-1 | TRBV15
CASSYSGTQTNQPQHF | TRBJ1-5 | TRBV6-6
CAWSAMGSVGYTF | TRBJ1-2 | TRBV30
CASSPTNRNTIYF | TRBJ1-3 | TRBV3-1/TRBV3-2
CASLEFGVGIQETQYF | TRBJ2-5 | TRBV9
CASSPWGQSSYNSPLHF | TRBJ1-6 | TRBV28
CASSLQRQGVDGYTF | TRBJ1-2 | TRBV7-8
CASEVWPSGGPRVGELFF | TRBJ2-2 | TRBV5-1
CASSIDGYTYYGYTF | TRBJ1-2 | TRBV19
CAISESLEQYF | TRBJ2-7 | TRBV10-3
CASSEGTTSSYNEQFF | TRBJ2-1 | TRBV9
CASTRDSVYNEQFF | TRBJ2-1 | TRBV19
CASSVTDSHNEKLFF | TRBJ1-4 | TRBV7-9
CASSLVPVGNGYTF | TRBJ1-2 | TRBV5-1
CASSSVIRVTKNIQYF | TRBJ2-4 | TRBV28
CSVAEAGYSNQPQHF | TRBJ1-5 | TRBV29-1
CASRRTQGVNSPLHF | TRBJ1-6 | TRBV7-6
CASSLPQGVTSPLHF | TRBJ1-6 | TRBV4-1
CSTPGTEAFF | TRBJ1-1 | TRBV29-1
CASSYSAYNQPQHF | TRBJ1-5 | TRBV6-2/TRBV6-3
CASRWGSGANSPLHF | TRBJ1-6 | TRBV3-1/TRBV3-2
CASSLEDWTGGPYEQYF | TRBJ2-7 | TRBV7-9
CASSQTPGGETQYF | TRBJ2-5 | TRBV14
CASSLGQEYGYTF | TRBJ1-2 | TRBV7-8
CASSQVRDRGLYEQYF | TRBJ2-7 | TRBV4-3
CASRKFRGELQLFF | TRBJ1-4 | TRBV6-5
CASTTGGLQPQHF | TRBJ1-5 | TRBV19
CASSFLNRGSGYGYTF | TRBJ1-2 | TRBV7-8
CSVDEQNTEAFF | TRBJ1-1 | TRBV29-1
CASSFPMTGELFF | TRBJ2-2 | TRBV28
CASSPGTLEQYF | TRBJ2-7 | TRBV13
CASRAGGPYEQYF | TRBJ2-7 | TRBV28
CASSPQAVTNTGELFF | TRBJ2-2 | TRBV7-2
CASSAGSLSGNTIYF | TRBJ1-3 | TRBV9
CASSFGTGGYEQYF | TRBJ2-7 | TRBV7-2
CASRPTGSYEQYF | TRBJ2-7 | TRBV27
CASSLSGGAYYEQYF | TRBJ2-7 | TRBV5-1
CASSSLLGRDTFTGELFF | TRBJ2-2 | TRBV7-9
CSVEGAGQYTQYF | TRBJ2-3 | TRBV29-1
CASSPQDTGELFF | TRBJ2-2 | TRBV18
CASNSTGDKRGGYTF | TRBJ1-2 | TRBV7-6
CASSLGVGELFF | TRBJ2-2 | TRBV11-3
CASSQDQIRGWRLNSYEQYF | TRBJ2-7 | TRBV4-3
CASTVGTEAFF | TRBJ1-1 | TRBV6-6
CASSLRGGINNEQFF | TRBJ2-1 | TRBV5-8
CASSHRDRGGELFF | TRBJ2-2 | TRBV6-5
CASSLDSSEAFF | TRBJ1-1 | TRBV18
CARSGGPSYEQYF | TRBJ2-7 | TRBV2
CASSQDGIPTNEKLFF | TRBJ1-4 | TRBV4-3